The sequence of this TCR beta chain was determined in a study of cytomegalovirus exposure and HLA in healthy donors. PCR primers comprised 60 Vbeta and 13 Jbeta primers. The data were produced by immunoSEQ multiplex PCR, yet TCRdb's version contains in-frame clones alone and is incomplete. The repertoire holds approximately 120,000 clones, with 77% as singletons. This TCR was sampled from a man between 35 and 55 years old in good health and CMV-seropositive. The sequencing input was PBMCs.

The CDR3 region is CASSSGTGQYF. The CDR3 DNA reads as TGTGCCAGCAGTTCCGGGACAGGGCAGTACTTC. The J gene is TRBJ2-7, the V gene TRBV27, with 8 bases matching TRBD1. The CDR3 has 11 amino acids. Trimming cost V 4 bases and J 9 bases; bases outside gene matches: 2. The germline V gene encodes CDR1 MNHEY and CDR2 SMNVEV (reference sequence).